The clone carrying this T cell receptor (beta chain) was observed once. Unmatched junction bases numbered 7, after V lost 6 bases and J lost 7 bases. This CDR3 is 14 amino acids long. Germline assignment: CDR1 PRHDT and CDR2 FYEKMQ (reference sequence). The data were taken from a study of T cell changes during pregnancy in multiple sclerosis. TCRdb's copy holds only in-frame clones and misses some; the assay was immunoSEQ multiplex PCR. The profile covers roughly 70,000 clones, with almost 95% appearing a single time and 2.5% to 3.5% taken by the ten largest. The clonotype comes from a female donor in good health, enrolled as a control in a pregnancy study. Source: peripheral blood, taken in the third trimester of pregnancy. The V call is TRBV13, the J call TRBJ2-7, with 12 positions matching TRBD1. As DNA, the CDR3 is TGTGCCAGCAGAGCGGGACAGGGGGCAATGGAGCAGTACTTC. Its protein product is CASRAGQGAMEQYF.